A single sample is the source of the 16 T cell receptor beta chains below, sequenced in a study of T cells after yellow fever vaccination. Each CDR3 protein is one row after TCRdb ran MiXCR on the 5' RACE reads. The data hold some 160,000 distinct CDR3 sequences, with 9.3% observed a single time. The specimen comprised CD8+ T cells sorted from PBMCs, sampled 45 days after the yellow fever booster vaccination. Source of these receptors: a man aged 18-30 years who received the YFV17D yellow fever vaccine.

The chain couples TRBV12-3 or TRBV12-4 to TRBJ2-5, with a weak D call TRBD2 (5 bases). The CDR3 totals 16 residues. Deletions cut 1 base from V and 5 bases from J, with 17 bases between. CDR3 coding DNA: TGTGCCAGCAGTTTAGATCGAGAGGGAGTGGGGGAGACCCAGTACTTC. Translation gives CASSLDREGVGETQYF.

This clonotype was recorded many times. The rearrangement uses TRBV5-1 and TRBJ2-6, with no clear D. V was cut by 4 bases and J by 0 bases, with 11 bases left in between. The CDR3 is made up of 16 amino acids. CDR1 and CDR2 (germline): SGHRS, YFSETQ. In nucleotides, the CDR3 is TGCGCCAGCAGCCCTGAAGGCAGCTCTGGGGCCAACGTCCTGACTTTC. Its protein is CASSPEGSSGANVLTF. The full variable domain, in which reference TRBV5-1 and TRBJ2-6 provide the parts outside the CDR3, is KAGVTQTPRYLIKTRGQQVTLSCSPISGHRSVSWYQQTPGQGLQFLFEYFSETQRNKGNFPGRFSGRQFSNSRSEMNVSTLELGDSALYLCASSPEGSSGANVLTFGAGSRLTVL.

There are a few counts of this clonotype. The V call is TRBV4-1, the J call TRBJ2-7; D uncertain. Germline assignment: CDR1 MGHRA and CDR2 YSYEKL. V was cut by 7 bases and J by 3 bases, with 4 bases left in between. This CDR3 has 10 residues. Written as DNA, the CDR3 is TGCGCCAGCAATTACTACGAGCAGTACTTC. It codes for CASNYYEQYF.

The genes are TRBV12-3 or TRBV12-4 and TRBJ2-5, with 7 nucleotides matching TRBD2. Trimming cost V 3 bases and J 2 bases; bases outside gene matches: 0. The CDR3 is 13 residues long. The CDR3 DNA follows: TGTGCCAGCAGTTTCGGGGGGCAAGAGACCCAGTACTTC. Protein sequence: CASSFGGQETQYF.

A single count supports this clonotype. A junction boundary mismatches the germline segment, possibly from a read error. The chain is built from TRBV24-1 and TRBJ1-1; D possibly corresponds to TRBD1 (5 bases). The CDR3 length is 13 residues. Germline CDR1 and CDR2: KGHDR and SFDVKD. The chain's CDR3 is CATSDLWGTEALF. The DNA of the CDR3 is TGTGCCACCAGTGATTTGTGGGGCACTGAAGCTCTCTTT.

The J gene is TRBJ2-1, the V gene TRBV6-5; 9 nucleotides align to TRBD1. The CDR3 has 17 amino acids. Unmatched junction bases numbered 11, after V lost 3 bases and J lost 5 bases. The germline CDR1 and CDR2 sequences are MNHEY and SVGAGI. The CDR3 loop is CASSYSPGQGHDNEQFF. CDR3 bases: TGTGCCAGCAGTTATTCCCCGGGACAGGGTCATGACAATGAGCAGTTCTTC.

This clonotype has only a few counts. The chain couples TRBV5-1 to TRBJ2-1, with D uncertain. The CDR3 totals 14 residues. Germline loops: CDR1 SGHRS, CDR2 YFSETQ. Between the trimmed V and J ends, which lost 4 bases and 5 bases, there was a span of 13 bases. In DNA, the CDR3 is TGCGCCAGCAGCCAAATCGACAAAAACAATGAGCAGTTCTTC. Protein product: CASSQIDKNNEQFF. The whole variable domain, remainder taken from reference TRBV5-1 and TRBJ2-1, is KAGVTQTPRYLIKTRGQQVTLSCSPISGHRSVSWYQQTPGQGLQFLFEYFSETQRNKGNFPGRFSGRQFSNSRSEMNVSTLELGDSALYLCASSQIDKNNEQFFGPGTRLTVL.

This clonotype was detected a few times. This chain links TRBV29-1 with TRBJ2-2; 9 nucleotides line up with TRBD1. This CDR3 contains 13 residues. Germline-derived CDR1 and CDR2 are SQVTM and ANQGSEA. J gave up 4 bases and V 6 bases, and 3 bases lay outside the gene matches. CDR3 region: CSVRTGVTGELFF. CDR3 nucleotides: TGCAGCGTGCGGACAGGGGTCACCGGGGAGCTGTTTTTT.

This clonotype was seen only a few times. The CDR3 DNA reads as TGTGCCAGCAGTTATGGACAGGCTAATCAGCCCCAGCATTTT. It yields the protein CASSYGQANQPQHF. The gene calls are TRBV6-2 or TRBV6-3 and TRBJ1-5, with 7 nucleotides matching TRBD1. Trimming took 3 bases from V and 4 from J; bases not matched to a gene: 3. From germline, CDR1 is MNHEY and CDR2 SVGEGT. CDR3 length: 14 residues.

This clonotype was detected only a few times. V is TRBV27 and J is TRBJ2-1; the match to TRBD2 covers 16 bases. CDR1 is MNHEY, CDR2 SMNVEV, per germline (reference sequence). With 2 bases clipped from V and 8 bases from J, the junction kept 12 bases outside the gene matches. This CDR3 contains 19 residues. The CDR3 region is CASSLVALGTSGGADEQFF. The CDR3 DNA follows: TGTGCCAGCAGTTTAGTCGCCCTGGGGACTAGCGGGGGGGCAGATGAGCAGTTCTTC.

The chain recombines TRBV20-1 with TRBJ1-5; D perhaps matches TRBD1 (6 bases). This CDR3 is 14 amino acids long. Per germline, CDR1 DFQATT and CDR2 SNEGSKA (reference sequence). V lost 1 base to trimming and J lost 6 bases, with 13 bases between them. The CDR3 DNA reads TGCAGTGCTAGAGTCACAGGCAGGGGTCAGCCCCAGCATTTT. Its translation: CSARVTGRGQPQHF.

This clonotype came up many times. The chain is built from TRBV15 and TRBJ2-1; D is unresolved. Germline values: CDR1 LNHNV, CDR2 YYDKDF (reference sequence). The CDR3 covers 16 residues. V lost 0 bases, J lost 0 bases, and 9 bases lay in between. CDR3 amino acids: CATSRDGFSSYNEQFF. The CDR3 nucleotides read TGTGCCACCAGCAGAGACGGTTTCAGCTCCTACAATGAGCAGTTCTTC.

This chain connects TRBV27 to TRBJ2-3; perhaps TRBD1 as D (6 bases). CDR1 is MNHEY and CDR2 is SMNVEV in the germline V gene (reference sequence). V lost 5 bases and J lost 0, with 9 bases in between. CDR3 size: 14 residues. The CDR3 DNA sequence: TGTGCCAGCAGTCTGGACAGAAGCACAGATACGCAGTATTTT. As protein: CASSLDRSTDTQYF.

The chain has TRBV12-3 or TRBV12-4 and TRBJ2-3, with 12 positions matching TRBD2. This CDR3 has 17 amino acids. The J segment lost 2 bases and the V segment lost 5 bases, leaving 8 bases of the junction unmatched. This CDR3 is CASSTGTSGLYTDTQYF. CDR3 nucleotides: TGTGCCAGCAGTACCGGGACTAGCGGGCTTTACACAGATACGCAGTATTTT.

This clonotype was detected ten times or more. The chain combines TRBV7-9 with TRBJ1-1; D not resolved. The germline V gene encodes CDR1 SEHNR and CDR2 FQNEAQ (reference sequence). The CDR3 runs to 15 residues. V gave up 2 bases and J gave up 7 bases, with 17 bases separating them. The CDR3: CASSLSPRTVSEAFF. For the CDR3, the DNA is TGTGCCAGCAGCTTAAGTCCGCGGACTGTCAGTGAAGCTTTCTTT.

This clonotype came up a few times. V is TRBV11-2 and J is TRBJ1-2; D perhaps matches TRBD1 (5 bases). The CDR3 extends over 13 amino acids. CDR1 and CDR2 (germline): SGHAT, FQNNGV. V dropped 6 bases and J dropped 0 bases, with 8 bases sitting between them. The CDR3 spells CASSPGSNYGYTF. The CDR3 DNA is TGTGCCAGCAGTCCAGGGTCTAACTATGGCTACACCTTC.